This is a list of T cell receptor beta chains from one sample in a study of OX40 agonist ivuxolimab in advanced cancers. Measured with immunoSEQ multiplex PCR; TCRdb has only the in-frame clones, and not every one. The sample lists 50,000 to 70,000 clones, roughly 80% occurring once. Sequenced here: CD4+ or CD8+ T cells sorted from blood, sampled in a trial of the OX40 agonist ivuxolimab. These receptors were collected from an adult with an advanced solid tumor such as melanoma, head and neck, liver or kidney cancer. Both conserved end residues are part of each CDR3. D genes are given only for firm matches. The size field is filled for only some rows; it gives once, few, many or a size class.

- - TRBJ2-7 TRBV6-1 CASTSGAVSYEQYF TGTGCCAGCACCTCGGGAGCAGTATCCTACGAGCAGTACTTC
- - TRBJ1-1 TRBV4-3 CASTQGTNTEAFF TGCGCCAGCACGCAGGGGACGAACACTGAAGCTTTCTTT
- TRBD1 TRBJ2-7 TRBV6-1 CASIIGQGAYEQYF TGTGCCAGCATTATCGGACAGGGGGCCTACGAGCAGTACTTC
few TRBD2 TRBJ2-2 TRBV4-3 CASSQMPGLAGFNTGELFF TGCGCCAGCAGCCAGATGCCGGGACTAGCGGGGTTTAACACCGGGGAGCTGTTTTTT
- - TRBJ2-7 TRBV15 CATSRASRSEQYF TGTGCCACCAGCAGAGCCTCAAGATCCGAGCAGTACTTC
- TRBD1 TRBJ2-7 TRBV6-1 CASSEYRDRGDEQYF TGTGCCAGCAGTGAATACCGGGACAGGGGCGACGAGCAGTACTTC
- - TRBJ2-7 TRBV2 CATRVTAAYEQYF TGTGCCACCAGAGTGACAGCAGCCTACGAGCAGTACTTC
- - TRBJ2-5 TRBV11-3 CASSPGPQETQYF TGTGCCAGCAGCCCTGGGCCGCAAGAGACCCAGTACTTC
- TRBD2 TRBJ2-2 TRBV5-1 CASSLLAGPGELFF TGCGCCAGCAGCCTACTAGCGGGGCCTGGGGAGCTGTTTTTT
- TRBD2 TRBJ2-3 TRBV11-3 CASTRLAVSTDTQYF TGTGCCAGCACCAGACTAGCGGTGAGCACAGATACGCAGTATTTT
- - TRBJ1-6 TRBV7-3 CASSLMAGDNSPLHF TGTGCCAGCAGCTTAATGGCAGGGGATAATTCACCCCTCCACTTT
- TRBD1 TRBJ1-2 TRBV7-9 CASSFTGTGSSYGYTF TGTGCCAGCAGCTTCACCGGGACAGGGTCCAGCTATGGCTACACCTTC
- TRBD1 TRBJ2-7 TRBV19 CASSPRDRKQYF TGTGCCAGTAGTCCTCGGGACAGGAAGCAGTACTTC
- TRBD1 TRBJ1-2 TRBV11-3 CASSPTGGSYTF TGTGCCAGCAGCCCTACAGGGGGCAGCTACACCTTC
- - TRBJ2-3 TRBV11-1 CASSLSTHTDTQYF TGTGCCAGCAGCTTGTCTACCCACACAGATACGCAGTATTTT
- - TRBJ2-1 TRBV6-1 CASIRNTLSNEQFF TGTGCCAGCATACGGAATACTTTGAGCAATGAGCAGTTCTTC
once TRBD1 TRBJ2-2 TRBV5-4 CASSVTGGAYGELFF TGTGCCAGCAGCGTGACAGGGGGCGCCTACGGGGAGCTGTTTTTT
few - TRBJ2-7 TRBV6-1 CASKSRGSSYEQYF TGTGCCAGCAAGTCCCGGGGGAGCTCCTACGAGCAGTACTTC
- TRBD2 TRBJ2-5 TRBV7-6 CASNKGLAGVGTQYF TGTGCCAGCAACAAGGGACTAGCGGGAGTGGGGACCCAGTACTTC
- - TRBJ2-7 TRBV6-5 CASSRDATYEQYF TGTGCCAGCAGCCGGGACGCCACCTACGAGCAGTACTTC
once - TRBJ1-1 TRBV6-5 CASSYSGFTEAFF TGTGCCAGCAGTTACTCAGGGTTCACTGAAGCTTTCTTT
- - TRBJ2-2 TRBV29-1 CSVAAGHANTGELFF TGCAGCGTTGCAGCGGGACATGCGAACACCGGGGAGCTGTTTTTT
- TRBD1 TRBJ2-7 TRBV28 CASSYPRGIGDEQYF TGTGCCAGCAGTTACCCCAGGGGGATTGGGGACGAGCAGTACTTC
- - TRBJ2-3 TRBV19 CASKSGGFTDTQYF TGTGCCAGTAAGTCGGGCGGGTTCACAGATACGCAGTATTTT
- TRBD1 TRBJ2-2 TRBV5-1 CASSVTGQGTGELFF TGCGCCAGCAGCGTGACAGGGCAGGGCACCGGGGAGCTGTTTTTT
few - TRBJ1-2 TRBV4-3 CASSTVGSYGYTF TGCGCCAGCAGCACTGTGGGGTCCTATGGCTACACCTTC
- TRBD2 TRBJ2-3 TRBV6-5 CASFSTSGADTQYF TGTGCCAGCTTCTCGACTAGCGGGGCGGATACGCAGTATTTT
- - TRBJ2-6 TRBV12-5 CASGSPSGANVLTF TGTGCTAGTGGTTCACCTTCTGGGGCCAACGTCCTGACTTTC
- - TRBJ2-2 TRBV6-5 CASTLTGSGELFF TGTGCCAGCACCTTAACAGGGTCCGGGGAGCTGTTTTTT
- - TRBJ2-7 TRBV6-6 CASSFYYEQYF TGTGCCAGCAGTTTCTACTACGAGCAGTACTTC
- - TRBJ2-7 TRBV27 CASSLRREKDLYEQYF TGTGCCAGCAGTTTAAGGCGGGAAAAGGACCTCTACGAGCAGTACTTC
- - TRBJ1-4 TRBV30 CAWSNNLGEKLFF TGTGCCTGGAGTAACAACCTGGGGGAAAAACTGTTTTTT
- TRBD1 TRBJ1-6 TRBV5-1 CASSPGTGDSPLHF TGCGCCAGCAGCCCAGGGACAGGGGATTCACCCCTCCACTTT
- - TRBJ1-1 TRBV6-5 CASSYGQANTEAFF TGTGCCAGCAGTTATGGACAAGCGAACACTGAAGCTTTCTTT
- - TRBJ2-4 TRBV6-5 CASSPDSNKNIQYF TGTGCCAGCAGCCCAGACAGTAACAAAAACATTCAGTACTTC
- - TRBJ2-3 TRBV6-6 CASSSKANYSTDTQYF TGTGCCAGCAGTAGTAAAGCAAATTATAGCACAGATACGCAGTATTTT
- - TRBJ2-2 TRBV9 CASSVVHGTGELFF TGTGCCAGCAGCGTAGTTCACGGGACCGGGGAGCTGTTTTTT
- TRBD1 TRBJ1-1 TRBV5-1 CASSLARTGVGTEAFF TGCGCCAGCAGCTTGGCAAGGACAGGGGTAGGGACTGAAGCTTTCTTT
few - TRBJ2-5 TRBV2 CASSEDSLLQETQYF TGTGCCAGCAGTGAAGACAGTTTGCTACAAGAGACCCAGTACTTC
- - TRBJ2-7 TRBV5-1 CASSLVAGESYEQYF TGCGCCAGCAGCTTGGTGGCAGGCGAATCCTACGAGCAGTACTTC
- TRBD1 TRBJ1-1 TRBV19 CASSTRDRGLRTEASF TGTGCCAGTAGTACCCGGGACAGGGGGCTGCGCACTGAAGCTTCCTTT
- - TRBJ2-1 TRBV14 CASSQDGWETGYYHNEQFF TGTGCCAGCAGCCAAGATGGTTGGGAGACAGGCTATTACCACAATGAGCAGTTCTTC
- - TRBJ2-7 TRBV7-9 CASSPFGAQTYEQYF TGTGCCAGCAGCCCATTTGGGGCGCAAACATACGAGCAGTACTTC